Following are 24 T cell receptor beta chains from one sample sequenced in a study of metastatic and nonmetastatic thyroid tumors. Not a single patient had been given any form of treatment at any point before undergoing thyroid surgery. From the PCR reads, TCRdb re-called clones with MiXCR. Of over 9,500 clones in the sample, approximately 25% were seen once. Sequencing was done on a sample of tumor tissue. The source of these receptors is a female donor with papillary thyroid cancer or a benign thyroid nodule (not recorded which). Some clones in this sample may be carry-over from other donors' samples.

V and J are TRBV4-1 and TRBJ2-5; no firm D call. The V end lost 3 bases, the J end lost 2 bases, and 13 bases lay between the germline ends. The length of the CDR3 is 15 residues. CDR1 is MGHRA and CDR2 is YSYEKL in the germline V gene. For the CDR3, the DNA is TGCGCCAGCAGCCAGGACCAGAAGAAACAAGAGACCCAGTACTTC. Amino acid sequence: CASSQDQKKQETQYF.

At least ten counts were recorded for this clone. This chain connects TRBV18 to TRBJ2-7, with 7 bases that match TRBD1. CDR3 length: 14 amino acids. The ends lost 5 bases at V and 0 bases at J; junction bases unmatched: 4. In germline, CDR1 is KGHSH, CDR2 LQKENI. CDR3 sequence reads: CASSKGASSYEQYV. The CDR3 region has the DNA TGTGCCAGCTCAAAGGGGGCGAGCTCCTACGAGCAGTACGTC.

The chain recombines TRBV5-1 with TRBJ2-7; D may be TRBD1 or TRBD2 (5 bases each). Germline V gene sequence: CDR1 SGHRS, CDR2 YFSETQ. This CDR3 is 15 amino acids long. The V gene lost 0 bases and the J gene lost 1 base, with 11 bases spanning the gap. The CDR3: CASSLGDSGSYEQYF. As DNA, the CDR3 is TGCGCCAGCAGCTTGGGCGACAGCGGTTCCTACGAGCAGTACTTC. The whole variable domain, remainder taken from reference TRBV5-1 and TRBJ2-7, is KAGVTQTPRYLIKTRGQQVTLSCSPISGHRSVSWYQQTPGQGLQFLFEYFSETQRNKGNFPGRFSGRQFSNSRSEMNVSTLELGDSALYLCASSLGDSGSYEQYFGPGTRLTVT.

This clone was detected ten times or more. V is TRBV28 and J is TRBJ2-7, with 10 bases fitting TRBD2. The junction had 9 bases not matched to a gene; V was cut back by 3 bases and J by 7 bases. There are 15 residues in the CDR3. Per germline, CDR1 MDHEN and CDR2 SYDVKM. The CDR3 here is CASSFGASGREEQYF. The DNA of the CDR3 is TGTGCCAGCAGTTTTGGGGCTAGCGGGAGAGAGGAGCAGTACTTC.

This clone was seen many times. The V gene is TRBV5-1, the J gene TRBJ2-1; D is possibly TRBD2 (6 bases). The CDR3 consists of 15 residues. In germline, CDR1 is SGHRS, CDR2 YFSETQ. The V end was cut by 0 bases, the J end by 5 bases, with 12 bases between. The CDR3 spells CASSLGQGLNNEQFF. The CDR3, as DNA: TGCGCCAGCAGCTTGGGGCAGGGACTTAACAATGAGCAGTTCTTC.

V gene TRBV5-1 combines with J gene TRBJ2-2, with D perhaps TRBD2 (6 bases). CDR1 is SGHRS, CDR2 YFSETQ, per germline. V shed 4 bases and J shed 5 bases, with 15 bases lying between them. The CDR3 length is 15 residues. The CDR3 DNA follows: TGCGCCAGCAGCCAATGGACTATCAGAACCGGGGAGCTGTTTTTT. Translated, it gives CASSQWTIRTGELFF.

The table lists this clone with many counts. The chain recombines TRBV20-1 with TRBJ2-1; D ambiguous. The CDR3 loop spans 11 amino acids. CDR1 is DFQATT, CDR2 SNEGSKA, per germline (reference sequence). Trimming left V 6 bases short and J 4 bases short, with 7 bases between. The CDR3 loop reads CSAPEYNEQFF. For the CDR3, the DNA is TGCAGTGCCCCTGAATACAATGAGCAGTTCTTC.

The CDR3 nucleotides are TGCAGTGCTAGAGATTTCGTTCTGGGGCCGGGCACCGGGGAGCTGTTTTTT. It encodes CSARDFVLGPGTGELFF. The chain couples TRBV20-1 to TRBJ2-2, with D tentatively TRBD1 (5 bases). Looked up from germline, CDR1 is DFQATT and CDR2 is SNEGSKA (reference sequence). CDR3 length: 17 amino acids. V lost 0 bases and J lost 4, with 18 bases in between.

The J gene is TRBJ2-7, the V gene TRBV6-1; D possibly corresponds to TRBD2 (5 bases). Trimming took 8 bases from V and 0 from J, leaving 17 bases between them. Germline-derived CDR1 and CDR2 are MNHNS and SASEGT. This CDR3 spans 15 amino acids. CDR3 in DNA: TGTGCCAGCTGCACGTGCAGGACTTACTCCTACGAGCAGTACTTC. Translating gives CASCTCRTYSYEQYF.

This clone has a count of ten or more. The V and J genes are TRBV18 and TRBJ2-3; 8 nucleotides align to TRBD1. Trimming took 3 bases from V and 3 from J; bases not matched to a gene: 2. The germline V gene has CDR1 KGHSH and CDR2 LQKENI. CDR3 length: 14 amino acids. In DNA form, the CDR3 reads TGTGCCAGCTCACCCTGGACAGGGACAGATACGCAGTATTTT. Amino acids: CASSPWTGTDTQYF. Combining the CDR3 with reference TRBV18 and TRBJ2-3 gives the whole variable domain NAGVMQNPRHLVRRRGQEARLRCSPMKGHSHVYWYRQLPEEGLKFMVYLQKENIIDESGMPKERFSAEFPKEGPSILRIQQVVRGDSAAYFCASSPWTGTDTQYFGPGTRLTVL.

The sample holds many counts of this clone. The rearrangement joins TRBV5-1 to TRBJ2-5, with 9 bases identical to TRBD2. The CDR3 contains 16 residues. Germline values: CDR1 SGHRS, CDR2 YFSETQ. With V trimmed by 3 bases and J by 5 bases, 11 bases remained unmatched. The CDR3 DNA sequence: TGCGCCAGCAGCTGGGGTAGCGGGAGAGATGGGGAGACCCAGTACTTC. Protein sequence: CASSWGSGRDGETQYF.

Ten or more counts support this clone. This sequence joins TRBV6-1 and TRBJ1-2; the D gene is possibly TRBD1 (5 bases). The germline V and J ends were trimmed by 6 bases and 0 bases, with 11 bases remaining between them. The CDR3 covers 14 residues. Germline V gene data show CDR1 as MNHNS and CDR2 as SASEGT. In nucleotides, the CDR3 is TGTGCCAGCAGCCCAGGGAGTTCTAACTATGGCTACACCTTC. Protein: CASSPGSSNYGYTF.

This clone was counted at least ten times. The rearrangement links TRBV18 to TRBJ2-7, with TRBD2 identical over 7 bases. CDR1 and CDR2 from the germline V gene are KGHSH and LQKENI. Losses at the gene ends were 4 bases for V and 4 bases for J; bases not matched to a gene: 4. The CDR3 has 13 residues. The CDR3 sequence is CASSQTSAYEQYF. CDR3 DNA sequence: TGTGCCAGCTCACAAACTAGCGCTTACGAGCAGTACTTC. Together with reference TRBV18 and TRBJ2-7, the CDR3 gives the full variable domain: NAGVMQNPRHLVRRRGQEARLRCSPMKGHSHVYWYRQLPEEGLKFMVYLQKENIIDESGMPKERFSAEFPKEGPSILRIQQVVRGDSAAYFCASSQTSAYEQYFGPGTRLTVT.

This clone was recorded a few times. J is TRBJ1-5 and V is TRBV6-1; 11 bases line up with TRBD1. CDR1 and CDR2 (germline): MNHNS, SASEGT. The CDR3 is 16 residues long. The V and J ends lost 2 bases and 7 bases, in that order; junction bases with no gene match: 7. CDR3 sequence (DNA): TGTGCCAGCAGTGAACGTCGGACAGGGGGCCGGCAGCCCCAGCATTTT. As protein: CASSERRTGGRQPQHF.

Notes on this clone: A much larger clone is a single base away; this may be a read error. The V and J genes are TRBV9 and TRBJ2-5; D may be TRBD1 or TRBD2 (5 bases each). The CDR3 totals 16 residues. Germline V gene sequence: CDR1 SGDLS, CDR2 YYNGEE. CDR3 nucleotides: TGTGCCAGCAGCGTGGCAGTGAGGGGCTACCAAGAGGCCCAGTACTTC. As protein: CASSVAVRGYQEAQYF.

This clone was detected ten times or more. The rearrangement joins TRBV24-1 to TRBJ2-2; a possible D gene is TRBD1 (5 bases). The germline V gene encodes CDR1 KGHDR and CDR2 SFDVKD. The CDR3 sequence is 20 residues long. Trimming removed 2 bases from V and 2 bases from J, with 23 bases in between. Here the CDR3 DNA reads TGTGCCACCAGTGATTCATCAGTCGCAGGGTATATACCCAACACCGGGGAGCTGTTTTTT. This gives the protein CATSDSSVAGYIPNTGELFF.

With regard to this clone: One end of the junction is discordant with germline, which a read error may explain. V usage is TRBV7-9 and J usage is TRBJ1-4; D unresolved. The CDR3 totals 14 residues. The V gene's germline CDR1 is SEHNR and CDR2 FQNEAQ (reference sequence). The CDR3 protein is CAGSLDLANGKLFF. The CDR3 DNA follows: TGTGCCGGCAGCTTAGATCTGGCTAATGGAAAACTGTTTTTT.

The CDR3 reads CAWSVRDRQETQYF. The DNA for the CDR3 is TGTGCCTGGAGTGTACGCGACCGCCAAGAGACCCAGTACTTC. The V and J genes are TRBV30 and TRBJ2-5; D is unresolved. The germline V gene has CDR1 GTSNPN and CDR2 SVGIG (reference sequence). Between the trimmed V and J ends, which lost 0 bases and 1 base, there was a span of 9 bases. The CDR3 extends over 14 amino acids.

Ten or more counts support this clone. The CDR3 coding sequence is TGTGCCAGCAGTTTCGGGAGGCCCTCTGGAAACACCATATATTTT. Translated: CASSFGRPSGNTIYF. The V and J genes are TRBV28 and TRBJ1-3; D not certain. Germline V lookup: CDR1 MDHEN, CDR2 SYDVKM. The CDR3 is made up of 15 amino acids. V was cut by 3 bases and J by 0 bases, with 9 bases left in between.

This chain connects TRBV3-1 to TRBJ1-3; D uncertain. Trimming cost V 4 bases and J 0 bases, with 10 bases left between them. Germline CDR1 and CDR2: LGHDT and YNNKEL (reference sequence). The CDR3 is made up of 15 amino acids. This CDR3 is CASSRTPSSGNTIYF. The CDR3 DNA follows: TGTGCCAGCAGCCGAACACCCAGCTCTGGAAACACCATATATTTT. Variable domain in full (rest from reference TRBV3-1 and TRBJ1-3): DTAVSQTPKYLVTQMGNDKSIKCEQNLGHDTMYWYKQDSKKFLKIMFSYNNKELIINETVPNRFSPKSPDKAHLNLHINSLELGDSAVYFCASSRTPSSGNTIYFGEGSWLTVV.

This clone was seen repeatedly, ten times or more. The gene calls are TRBV6-5 and TRBJ2-7, with TRBD1 matching 9 bases. CDR1 and CDR2 from the germline V gene are MNHEY and SVGAGI. V shed 0 bases, J shed 2 bases, and the junction held 8 bases outside the gene matches. This CDR3 has 17 residues. CDR3 bases: TGTGCCAGCAGTTACTCTGGCGAGAGACAGGGGGCCTACGAGCAGTACTTC. This sequence encodes CASSYSGERQGAYEQYF.

By sample fraction, this clone is medium-sized (0.01 to 0.1%). V is TRBV6-1 and J is TRBJ2-6, with TRBD1 as a possible D gene (5 bases). In germline, CDR1 is MNHNS, CDR2 SASEGT. V was clipped by 5 bases and J by 0 bases, with 8 bases between them. The CDR3 covers 15 residues. CDR3 loop: CASSRGDSGANVLTF. CDR3 nucleotide sequence: TGTGCCAGCAGTAGGGGCGACTCTGGGGCCAACGTCCTGACTTTC.

This clone was counted ten times or more. The chain recombines TRBV19 with TRBJ2-1; 12 nucleotides align to TRBD2. Germline V gene data show CDR1 as LNHDA and CDR2 as SQIVND (reference sequence). The CDR3 totals 13 residues. Losses at the gene ends were 8 bases for V and 8 bases for J; bases not matched to a gene: 4. The CDR3: CASRLAGVHEQFF. The CDR3 DNA reads as TGTGCCAGTCGACTAGCGGGAGTCCATGAGCAGTTCTTC.

This clone was observed at least ten times. The J gene is TRBJ2-1, the V gene TRBV6-2 or TRBV6-3; D perhaps matches TRBD2 (6 bases). This CDR3 contains 14 residues. The V and J ends lost 5 bases and 4 bases respectively, with 12 bases between them. The V gene's germline CDR1 is MNHEY and CDR2 SVGEGT. The CDR3, as DNA: TGTGCCAGCAGTGGCGGGGCCAGTTACAATGAGCAGTTCTTC. This encodes CASSGGASYNEQFF.